One and the same sample provided the 7 T cell receptor beta chains below, sequenced in a study of graft-versus-host responses after intestinal transplantation. Sequenced by immunoSEQ multiplex PCR; TCRdb stores in-frame clones only, minus some. This table holds some 140,000 clones, about 93% found once. Their antigen targets remain unknown. The source material was unstimulated CD4+ T cells sorted from spleen or lymph node cells, sampled before intestinal transplant. These receptors all come from a human donor who received an intestinal transplant.

This clone was recorded only once. The genes are TRBV18 and TRBJ2-5; the D gene is possibly TRBD1 (6 bases). The better agreement between TRBJ2-7 and the DNA end casts doubt on the J call. Germline CDR1 and CDR2: KGHSH and LQKENI. The CDR3 has 13 amino acids. The DNA for the CDR3 is TGTGCCAGCTCACCGAACAGGGTTTACGAGCAGTACTTC. It codes for CASSPNRVYEQYF.

In regard to this clone: The sample carries other DNA sequences with the same CDR3. CDR3 sequence: CASSPGGAYGYTF. Here the CDR3 DNA reads TGCGCCAGCAGCCCAGGGGGCGCCTATGGCTACACCTTC. The V call is TRBV5-1, the J call TRBJ1-2; 8 nucleotides match TRBD1. In germline, CDR1 is SGHRS, CDR2 YFSETQ. The CDR3 is 13 residues long. After removal of 4 bases from V and 4 bases from J, the junction contained 3 bases not matched to a gene.

The chain recombines TRBV9 with TRBJ2-7; possibly TRBD1 for D (6 bases). The CDR3 has 14 residues. Trimming removed 0 bases at V and 3 bases at J, with 10 bases between. Germline V gene data show CDR1 as SGDLS and CDR2 as YYNGEE. The CDR3: CASSVGQGGYEQYF. DNA of the CDR3: TGTGCCAGCAGCGTAGGCCAAGGGGGCTACGAGCAGTACTTC.

There are a few counts of this clone. CDR3 residues: CASSVSPLYEQYF. The CDR3 region has the DNA TGTGCCAGCAGCGTAAGCCCCCTTTACGAGCAGTACTTC. The chain couples TRBV9 to TRBJ2-7; D is uncertain. V was trimmed by 1 base and J by 4 bases, leaving 9 bases between them. The germline gives CDR1 SGDLS, CDR2 YYNGEE. The CDR3 contains 13 residues.

This chain connects TRBV28 to TRBJ2-1, with TRBD2 matching 8 bases. Germline V gives CDR1 MDHEN, CDR2 SYDVKM. This CDR3 region has 15 residues. J was trimmed by 4 bases and V by 5 bases; bases with no gene match: 7. CDR3 nucleotide sequence: TGTGCCAGCAGTGTAGCGGGACCTGAATACAATGAGCAGTTCTTC. Translating it yields CASSVAGPEYNEQFF.

The chain links TRBV9 to TRBJ2-7, with 14 bases that match TRBD2. The ends lost 3 bases at V and 5 bases at J; junction bases unmatched: 1. The CDR3 totals 14 residues. Germline-derived CDR1 and CDR2 are SGDLS and YYNGEE. For the CDR3, the DNA is TGTGCCAGCAGCGCGGGACTAGCGGGGGACGAGCAGTACTTC. Its translation is CASSAGLAGDEQYF. Complete variable domain (other parts from reference TRBV9 and TRBJ2-7): DSGVTQTPKHLITATGQRVTLRCSPRSGDLSVYWYQQSLDQGLQFLIQYYNGEERAKGNILERFSAQQFPDLHSELNLSSLELGDSALYFCASSAGLAGDEQYFGPGTRLTVT.

The chain couples TRBV28 to TRBJ1-2; no clear D. With 3 bases removed from V and 7 bases from J, the gap between germline ends came to 6 bases. Per the germline V gene, CDR1 is MDHEN and CDR2 is SYDVKM. The CDR3 runs 11 residues. The CDR3 sequence: CASSFKGGYTF. CDR3 nucleotide sequence: TGTGCCAGCAGTTTTAAGGGTGGCTACACCTTC.